Listed below are T cell receptor beta chains from one sample, sequenced in a study of monozygotic twins with inflammatory bowel disease. No DNA is given; TCRdb re-called the 5' RACE reads and lists each CDR3 protein once. The listing records a few hundred thousand distinct CDR3 sequences. The sample comprised blood. These receptor sequences come from a human donor with ulcerative colitis or Crohn's disease, or a healthy co-twin of an affected twin (not recorded which). Both conserved end residues are part of each CDR3.

>TRBJ2-4|TRBV4-3
CASSQGFRSGAILAKNIQYF
>TRBJ2-1|TRBV10-3
CAISESTPRTSGRAAQFF
>TRBJ2-7|TRBV11-2
CASSSLRGQGSYEQYF
>TRBJ1-6|TRBV19
CASSKPQGSSYNSPLHF
>TRBJ1-2|TRBV5-5
CASSLAPGGVNYGYTF
>TRBJ1-1|TRBV20-1
CSARSSLNTEAFF
>TRBJ2-7|TRBV7-2
CASSWGGRDEQYF
>TRBJ2-7|TRBV28
CASSPGTSRYEQYF
>TRBJ1-6|TRBV18
CASSKTGEGYNSPLHF
>TRBJ2-7|TRBV5-1
CASSLAAVSYEQYF
>TRBJ2-7|TRBV5-1
CASSPRTSGIYEQYF
>TRBJ1-1|TRBV10-3
CAISESQNTEAFF
>TRBJ2-7|TRBV4-3
CASSQGSGYEQYF
>TRBJ1-6|TRBV9
CASSARRDSRNSLLHF
>TRBJ1-1|TRBV29-1
CSVESRQNTEAFF
>TRBJ2-1|TRBV19
CASSLRDGYEQFF
>TRBJ1-1|TRBV29-1
CSVLQGMNTEAFF
>TRBJ1-6|TRBV27
CASSFPNSPLHF
>TRBJ2-2|TRBV19
CASSEQGYGELFF
>TRBJ2-3|TRBV7-9
CASTLVTPSSGLF
>TRBJ2-1|TRBV20-1
CSARGASGGRNEQFF
>TRBJ1-5|TRBV19
CASRERSEPQHF
>TRBJ2-1|TRBV3-1
CASSQGHPSYNEQFF
>TRBJ2-2|TRBV20-1
CSARSATGPTGELFF
>TRBJ2-7|TRBV7-2
CASSLGGGRTYEQYF
>TRBJ2-7|TRBV3-1
CASSSYRTSGREQYF
>TRBJ1-5|TRBV12-3/TRBV12-4
CASSNNGANQPQHF
>TRBJ2-7|TRBV6-2/TRBV6-3
CASSYEKGRLITYEQYF
>TRBJ2-7|TRBV5-1
CASSLAGGCEQYF
>TRBJ2-7|TRBV7-2
CASSLDNPRGGYELYF
>TRBJ1-4|TRBV5-1
CASSLQVGANEKLFF
>TRBJ1-3|TRBV20-1
CSAIPGYSGNTIYF
>TRBJ2-6|TRBV27
CASSLRSVRLWAGANVLTF
>TRBJ2-4|TRBV1
CTSSQFRGRGSIQYF
>TRBJ1-3|TRBV5-4
CASSTQGYSGNTIYF
>TRBJ2-1|TRBV12-3/TRBV12-4
CASSPGRTGGEQFF
>TRBJ2-3|TRBV5-1
CASSFTEIDIPVLDTQYF
>TRBJ2-7|TRBV4-3
CASSRETGLPYEQYF
>TRBJ1-2|TRBV5-6
CASSRLHLGYGYTF
>TRBJ2-1|TRBV18
CASSPPGGSSYNEQFF
>TRBJ2-3|TRBV6-5
CASSWVFTGGATDTQYF
>TRBJ2-3|TRBV20-1
CSARVGDRGSGGTDTQYF
>TRBJ1-5|TRBV5-1
CASSAGTDLNQPQHF
>TRBJ1-2|TRBV30
CAWNSAIRAGYTF
>TRBJ2-2|TRBV20-1
CSARELLAGELFF
>TRBJ1-1|TRBV2
CASSGQGIAEAFF
>TRBJ2-1|TRBV24-1
CATSNTRSDNEQFF
>TRBJ2-7|TRBV28
CASRTWVSYEQYF
>TRBJ2-2|TRBV7-2
CASSSRLAANTGELFF
>TRBJ2-1|TRBV20-1
CSARNLAGGTSSYNEQFF
>TRBJ1-1|TRBV24-1
CATSDPQGNTEAFF
>TRBJ1-1|TRBV6-5
CASSLYGEAFF
>TRBJ1-4|TRBV9
CASSATGREYEKLFF
>TRBJ1-2|TRBV5-1
CASSLEDRAYGYTF
>TRBJ2-1|TRBV5-1
CASSLGAGGSYNEQFF
>TRBJ2-7|TRBV5-1
CASSLAFAVSYEQYF
>TRBJ2-6|TRBV2
CASSEAGGSGANVLTF